This TCR beta chain emerged from a study of Graves' ophthalmopathy and Graves' hyperthyroidism. Among the exclusions were patients with other autoimmune diseases, uncontrolled infections, pregnancy or lactation. TCR beta CDR3 regions were amplified from RNA transcripts. First-round RT-PCR used HTBI primers; second-round multiplex PCR followed. TCRdb re-called the multiplex PCR reads with MiXCR, one entry per CDR3 protein. The sample contains 300,000 or so distinct CDR3 sequences, 15% to 20% of which appear only once. The CDR3 length is 13 residues. CDR1 and CDR2 from the germline V gene are MNHNS and SASEGT. Trimming at V came to 7 bases and at J to 8 bases, leaving 7 bases not matched to a gene.

Sequenced sample: peripheral blood. The sequence was obtained from an adult man with Graves' ophthalmopathy. The rearrangement uses TRBV6-1 and TRBJ2-5; 10 bases agree with TRBD2. The CDR3 loop reads CASIRAGGNTQYF. Written as DNA, the CDR3 is TGTGCCAGCATTCGAGCGGGGGGGAACACCCAGTACTTC.